What follows are 10 T cell receptor beta chains derived from one specimen sequenced in a study of T cell responses to AZD1222 COVID-19 vaccine. The table came from immunoSEQ multiplex PCR; TCRdb's copy has only in-frame clones and leaves some out. Here the sample spans approximately 84,000 clones, approximately 92% being singletons. The source was peripheral blood, collected on day 0 of AZD1222 vaccination. The receptors here all came from an adult in good health.

This chain uses TRBV6-5 with TRBJ1-6; no firm D call. The V end lost 8 bases, the J end lost 5 bases, and 7 bases lay between the germline ends. The CDR3 has 12 amino acids. Germline V gene data show CDR1 as MNHEY and CDR2 as SVGAGI. The CDR3 loop is CASGQNNSPLHF. The CDR3 coding sequence is TGTGCCAGCGGTCAAAATAATTCACCCCTCCACTTT.

CDR3 residues: CASSSGGFHYGYTF. The CDR3 DNA sequence: TGTGCCAGCAGTTCCGGGGGGTTTCACTATGGCTACACCTTC. The chain has TRBV28 and TRBJ1-2; D possibly corresponds to TRBD1 (5 bases). The CDR3 covers 14 residues. The V end was cut by 4 bases, the J end by 3 bases, with 12 bases between. The germline gives CDR1 MDHEN, CDR2 SYDVKM.

The V call is TRBV29-1, the J call TRBJ1-1; 9 bases are a match to TRBD1. The V segment lost 6 bases and the J segment 2 bases; nucleotides outside the gene matches: 7. Germline V gene data show CDR1 as SQVTM and CDR2 as ANQGSEA. There are 14 residues in the CDR3. The DNA of the CDR3 is TGCAGCGTACTGGACAGGGGATCTAACACTGAAGCTTTCTTT. It encodes CSVLDRGSNTEAFF.

Comments on this clone: The germline gene is not matched at one end of the junction; a read error may be the cause. V and J are TRBV7-8 and TRBJ2-1; D uncertain. The CDR3 sequence is 13 residues long. Germline lookup yields CDR1 SGHVS and CDR2 FQNEAQ. The CDR3 DNA is TGTGCCAGCAGTTTAGACCTTCGCGATGAGCAGTTCTTC. Protein: CASSLDLRDEQFF.

The chain is built from TRBV5-1 and TRBJ2-1; 9 positions agree with TRBD2. The CDR3 has 17 residues. V trimming: 3 bases; J trimming: 6 bases; junction bases outside the gene matches: 13. Germline V gene sequence: CDR1 SGHRS, CDR2 YFSETQ. CDR3 sequence: CASSSSPSGLASNEQFF. CDR3 bases: TGCGCCAGCAGCTCATCTCCCTCCGGACTAGCGTCCAATGAGCAGTTCTTC.

The rearrangement uses TRBV5-4 and TRBJ2-7, with D possibly TRBD1 on 5 matching bases. Trimming took 4 bases from V and 4 from J, leaving 15 bases between them. The V gene's germline CDR1 is SGHNT and CDR2 YYREEE (reference sequence). This CDR3 has 14 amino acids. In nucleotides, the CDR3 is TGTGCCAGCAGCCCCAACAGGAACCCTTACGAGCAGTACTTC. Translation: CASSPNRNPYEQYF.

A few counts support this clone. The gene calls are TRBV9 and TRBJ2-5; TRBD2 agrees at 8 bases. J was trimmed by 4 bases and V by 0 bases; bases with no gene match: 2. This CDR3 region has 14 residues. Germline loops: CDR1 SGDLS, CDR2 YYNGEE. The CDR3 region is CASSVAGGPETQYF. CDR3 coding DNA: TGTGCCAGCAGCGTAGCGGGAGGGCCAGAGACCCAGTACTTC.

This chain links TRBV7-9 with TRBJ1-1, with D uncertain. This CDR3 region has 11 residues. The V and J ends lost 1 base and 10 bases respectively, with 7 bases between them. CDR1 is SEHNR, CDR2 FQNEAQ, per germline (reference sequence). The chain's CDR3 is CASSLGLVAFF. In DNA form, the CDR3 reads TGTGCCAGCAGCTTAGGGTTAGTAGCTTTCTTT.

V usage is TRBV7-9 and J usage is TRBJ2-3; 7 bases fit TRBD2. CDR3 size: 15 residues. V shed 5 bases and J 6 bases; nucleotides not matched to a gene: 11. Germline-derived CDR1 and CDR2 are SEHNR and FQNEAQ (reference sequence). The DNA of the CDR3 is TGTGCCAGCAGCCCTGGGGCGGGAGTGGTGGATACGCAGTATTTT. Amino acid sequence: CASSPGAGVVDTQYF.

This clone was counted a single time. The chain carries TRBV5-1 and TRBJ2-5; TRBD2 agrees at 14 bases. This CDR3 comprises 17 residues. Germline-derived CDR1 and CDR2 are SGHRS and YFSETQ. The junction had 5 bases not matched to a gene; V was cut back by 4 bases and J by 0 bases. DNA of the CDR3: TGCGCCAGCAGCCCGGGACTAGCGGGGGCCAACCAAGAGACCCAGTACTTC. Amino acid sequence: CASSPGLAGANQETQYF. The entire variable domain, with the rest obtained from reference TRBV5-1 and TRBJ2-5, is as follows: KAGVTQTPRYLIKTRGQQVTLSCSPISGHRSVSWYQQTPGQGLQFLFEYFSETQRNKGNFPGRFSGRQFSNSRSEMNVSTLELGDSALYLCASSPGLAGANQETQYFGPGTRLLVL.